A single TCR beta chain is shown here with its context. The record originates from a study of breast tumors, draining lymph nodes, adjacent tissues. Via MiXCR, TCRdb re-called the multiplex PCR reads, giving one row per CDR3 protein. The top ten clones hold 1.4% of a sample with around 230,000 distinct CDR3 sequences, approximately 30% of them seen once. J was trimmed by 1 base and V by 1 base; bases with no gene match: 6. The CDR3 consists of 18 residues. CDR1 and CDR2 from the germline V gene are SGHTA and FQGTGA. Samples came from axillary lymph nodes draining the breast cancer. This chain uses TRBV7-3 with TRBJ2-6; 8 bases match TRBD2. The TCR was taken from a female donor with breast cancer. Some clones in this sample may be carry-over from other donors' samples. The sequenced sample was axillary lymph node tissue. The CDR3 DNA follows: TGTGCCAGCAGCTTAAACGCGGGAGGCAGATCTGGGGCCAACGTCCTGACTTTC. It specifies CASSLNAGGRSGANVLTF.